Listed below are T cell receptor beta chains from one sample, sequenced in a study of blood T cell repertoires in COVID-19. Generated by immunoSEQ multiplex PCR, the TCRdb table keeps only in-frame clones and is missing some. The repertoire includes about 150,000 clones, 85% to 90% of them detected once, and approximately 1.2% sits in the top ten. The sequencing sample was made of PBMCs or T cells enriched from blood (not recorded which). Source of these receptors: a young woman with acute COVID-19. Both conserved end residues are part of each CDR3. Clone size is shown for a subset of rows, as once, few, many or a class of expanded clone.

V	size	J	CDR3
TRBV7-3	NA	TRBJ2-3	CASSFRSGGIDTQYF
TRBV9	NA	TRBJ1-1	CASSPLGNTEAFF
TRBV28	NA	TRBJ1-6	CASSLWARGNSPLHF
TRBV7-2	NA	TRBJ1-5	CASSPGQGFQPQHF
TRBV4-1	NA	TRBJ1-1	CASSQPPGQGRGTEAFF
TRBV5-1	NA	TRBJ2-5	CASTLAGTNEETQYF
TRBV7-2	few	TRBJ1-2	CASSLVDRVGYGYTF
TRBV30	NA	TRBJ2-1	CAWSVEMTFRSYNEQFF
TRBV5-4	once	TRBJ1-1	CASSLGLPNTEAFF
TRBV4-3	NA	TRBJ2-1	CASSPGGAYNEQFF
TRBV28	NA	TRBJ2-5	CASSFLAEGRETQYF
TRBV6-5	NA	TRBJ2-7	CASSRGQGYEQYF
TRBV27	NA	TRBJ1-2	CASSLSPGQGDVGYTF
TRBV7-9	NA	TRBJ2-7	CASSTPGGVNSYEQYF
TRBV19	NA	TRBJ1-4	CASSILRGNEKLFF
TRBV29-1	NA	TRBJ1-2	CSARGQGVYGYTF
TRBV19	once	TRBJ1-2	CASSSTRRDFYGYTF
TRBV10-2	NA	TRBJ2-1	CASAGGRNEQFF
TRBV7-2	NA	TRBJ2-5	CASSRGQGEFQTQYF
TRBV7-6	NA	TRBJ1-6	CASSLVGQNSPLHF
TRBV5-4	NA	TRBJ2-7	CASSSDTYEQYF
TRBV28	NA	TRBJ1-5	CASSFGRSGQPQHF
TRBV29-1	NA	TRBJ1-5	CSFTGGNNQPQHF
TRBV28	NA	TRBJ2-1	CASLSSPLEQFF
TRBV30	NA	TRBJ1-6	CAWKGGSHYNSPLHF